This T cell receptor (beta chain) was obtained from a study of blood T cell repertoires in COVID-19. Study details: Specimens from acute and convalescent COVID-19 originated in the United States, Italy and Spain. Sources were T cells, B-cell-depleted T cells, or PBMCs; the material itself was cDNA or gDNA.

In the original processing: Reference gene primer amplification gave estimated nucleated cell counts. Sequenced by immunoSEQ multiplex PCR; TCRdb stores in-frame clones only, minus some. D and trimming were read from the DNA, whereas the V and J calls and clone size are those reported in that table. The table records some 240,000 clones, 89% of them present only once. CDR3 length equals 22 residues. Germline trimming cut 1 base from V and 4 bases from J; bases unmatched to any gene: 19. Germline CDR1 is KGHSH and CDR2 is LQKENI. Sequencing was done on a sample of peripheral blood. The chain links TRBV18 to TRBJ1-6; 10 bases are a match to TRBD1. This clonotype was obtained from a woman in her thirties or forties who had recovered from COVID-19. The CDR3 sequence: CASSPLPRQTGGSGRYNSPLHF. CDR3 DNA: TGTGCCAGCTCACCACTGCCCCGACAGACAGGGGGCTCGGGGAGGTATAATTCACCCCTCCACTTT.